The 15 T cell receptor beta chains reported below all come from one sample, sequenced in a study of technical replicates of blood from a few donors. Produced via immunoSEQ multiplex PCR; TCRdb's table is partial and in-frame only. The table lists 75,000 to 90,000 clones, around 93% of them singletons. Sequencing was done on a sample of T cells isolated from PBMCs. The receptors shown here come from a human donor in good health.

The V and J genes are TRBV11-3 and TRBJ2-7; a weak D match, TRBD1 (7 bases). CDR1 and CDR2 (germline): SGHNT, YENEEA. V dropped 5 bases and J dropped 1 base, with 18 bases sitting between them. This CDR3 spans 16 amino acids. CDR3 sequence reads: CASSSGLGTASYEQYF. In DNA form, the CDR3 reads TGTGCCAGCAGCAGCGGGCTCGGGACAGCGTCCTACGAGCAGTACTTC.

This clone occurred once. The chain couples TRBV11-3 to TRBJ2-2; D uncertain. Per germline, CDR1 SGHNT and CDR2 YENEEA. This CDR3 spans 13 amino acids. Trimming removed 1 base at V and 8 bases at J, with 8 bases between. The CDR3 sequence: CASSLVLGGELFF. In DNA, the CDR3 is TGTGCCAGCAGCTTAGTCCTCGGTGGGGAGCTGTTTTTT. Drawing the rest from reference TRBV11-3 and TRBJ2-2, the complete variable domain is EAGVVQSPRYKIIEKKQPVAFWCNPISGHNTLYWYLQNLGQGPELLIRYENEEAVDDSQLPKDRFSAERLKGVDSTLKIQPAELGDSAVYLCASSLVLGGELFFGEGSRLTVL.

The rearrangement links TRBV10-1 to TRBJ2-1; TRBD1 matches 8 bases. The CDR3 length is 15 residues. Germline CDR1 WNHNN, CDR2 SYGVQD (reference sequence). Trimming took 2 bases from V and 9 from J; bases not matched to a gene: 9. CDR3 nucleotide sequence: TGCGCCAGCAGTGAGCTTCAGGGGGCGCGAGGTGAGCAGTTCTTC. This encodes CASSELQGARGEQFF.

The J gene is TRBJ2-3, the V gene TRBV6-5; 10 bases line up with TRBD2. V gave up 2 bases and J gave up 2 bases; unmatched junction bases: 1. The CDR3 runs to 15 residues. CDR1 and CDR2 (germline): MNHEY, SVGAGI. CDR3 sequence (DNA): TGTGCCAGCAGTTACAGCGGGAGGGCCACAGATACGCAGTATTTT. The encoded protein is CASSYSGRATDTQYF.

The V and J genes are TRBV29-1 and TRBJ2-7, with a tentative D call TRBD2 (6 bases). V was clipped by 2 bases and J by 4 bases, with 15 bases between them. Germline CDR1 reads SQVTM; CDR2 reads ANQGSEA. The CDR3 consists of 14 residues. This chain's CDR3 is CSVEIPGVGYEQYF. The CDR3 DNA reads as TGCAGCGTTGAAATTCCGGGAGTAGGGTACGAGCAGTACTTC.

Here the CDR3 DNA reads TGTGCCAGCAGCAAGGGGGTACACACTGAAGCTTTCTTT. It encodes CASSKGVHTEAFF. The chain joins TRBV7-8 to TRBJ1-1; TRBD1 is a possible D gene (6 bases). The CDR3 length is 13 residues. The germline V and J ends were trimmed by 5 bases and 3 bases, with 10 bases remaining between them. CDR1 is SGHVS and CDR2 is FQNEAQ in the germline V gene. The full variable domain, in which reference TRBV7-8 and TRBJ1-1 provide the parts outside the CDR3, is GAGVSQSPRYKVAKRGQDVALRCDPISGHVSLFWYQQALGQGPEFLTYFQNEAQLDKSGLPSDRFFAERPEGSVSTLKIQRTQQEDSAVYLCASSKGVHTEAFFGQGTRLTVV.

The J gene is TRBJ2-7, the V gene TRBV11-3, with D perhaps matching TRBD2 (6 bases). V lost 1 base to trimming and J lost 4 bases, with 8 bases between them. CDR3 length: 13 amino acids. Germline assignment: CDR1 SGHNT and CDR2 YENEEA. The CDR3 loop is CASSLAAGYEQYF. In nucleotides, the CDR3 is TGTGCCAGCAGCTTAGCCGCGGGGTACGAGCAGTACTTC.

This rearrangement joins TRBV7-8 to TRBJ2-2; 9 bases align to TRBD2. CDR1 and CDR2 from the germline V gene are SGHVS and FQNEAQ. CDR3 size: 18 residues. The ends lost 5 bases at V and 1 base at J; junction bases unmatched: 11. The CDR3 region is CASSLMNAGGRNTGELFF. DNA of the CDR3: TGTGCCAGCAGCCTAATGAACGCGGGGGGGAGGAACACCGGGGAGCTGTTTTTT.

This chain uses TRBV5-6 with TRBJ2-7, with TRBD2 identical over 7 bases. CDR3 length: 15 residues. Germline V gene data show CDR1 as SGHDT and CDR2 as YYEEEE. Trimming at V came to 3 bases and at J to 0 bases, leaving 6 bases not matched to a gene. In DNA form, the CDR3 reads TGTGCCAGCAGCTGGGGAGGGAGGAGCTCCTACGAGCAGTACTTC. Protein sequence: CASSWGGRSSYEQYF.

J is TRBJ2-3 and V is TRBV7-6; D gene ambiguous. The ends were cut back, 3 bases at V and 0 bases at J, with 13 bases in the middle. Germline values: CDR1 SGHVS, CDR2 FNYEAQ. The CDR3 extends over 16 amino acids. CDR3: CASSLLAGGSTDTQYF. The CDR3, as DNA: TGTGCCAGCAGCTTGCTCGCCGGCGGCAGCACAGATACGCAGTATTTT.

DNA of the CDR3: TGTGCCTGGACTGGACTAGCGGGAGTTGAACAAGAGACCCAGTACTTC. This sequence encodes CAWTGLAGVEQETQYF. The J gene is TRBJ2-5, the V gene TRBV30, with TRBD2 matching over 13 bases. Germline CDR1 reads GTSNPN; CDR2 reads SVGIG (reference sequence). J lost 2 bases, V lost 4 bases, and 7 bases had no gene match. The CDR3 has 16 residues.

The chain recombines TRBV19 with TRBJ1-2; 8 positions agree with TRBD1. Germline loops: CDR1 LNHDA, CDR2 SQIVND (reference sequence). The V segment lost 5 bases and the J segment 5 bases; nucleotides outside the gene matches: 4. The CDR3 has 13 residues. The CDR3 nucleotides read TGTGCCAGTAGTGCCGGACAGGGTTATGGCTACACCTTC. This sequence encodes CASSAGQGYGYTF.

This clone showed up just a few times. V and J are TRBV28 and TRBJ1-1, with D unclear. This CDR3 comprises 11 residues. V was trimmed by 3 bases and J by 8 bases, leaving 7 bases between them. Per the germline V gene, CDR1 is MDHEN and CDR2 is SYDVKM. The CDR3 loop is CASSLSEEAFF. The CDR3 DNA reads as TGTGCCAGCAGTTTGAGTGAGGAAGCTTTCTTT.

This chain links TRBV19 with TRBJ2-2, with 7 bases lining up with TRBD1. Germline V gives CDR1 LNHDA, CDR2 SQIVND (reference sequence). The CDR3 length is 16 residues. The J segment lost 1 base and the V segment lost 3 bases, leaving 5 bases of the junction unmatched. The CDR3 DNA follows: TGTGCCAGTAGTATGACAGGGTCGGGGAACACCGGGGAGCTGTTTTTT. Its protein is CASSMTGSGNTGELFF.

J is TRBJ2-2 and V is TRBV4-2; D possibly corresponds to TRBD2 (5 bases). Trimming stripped 4 bases from V and 2 bases from J, with 8 bases between. The germline V gene encodes CDR1 LGHNA and CDR2 YNFKEQ. The CDR3 consists of 14 residues. The CDR3 sequence: CASSRGGNTGELFF. The CDR3 DNA reads TGTGCCAGCAGCCGAGGAGGTAACACCGGGGAGCTGTTTTTT.